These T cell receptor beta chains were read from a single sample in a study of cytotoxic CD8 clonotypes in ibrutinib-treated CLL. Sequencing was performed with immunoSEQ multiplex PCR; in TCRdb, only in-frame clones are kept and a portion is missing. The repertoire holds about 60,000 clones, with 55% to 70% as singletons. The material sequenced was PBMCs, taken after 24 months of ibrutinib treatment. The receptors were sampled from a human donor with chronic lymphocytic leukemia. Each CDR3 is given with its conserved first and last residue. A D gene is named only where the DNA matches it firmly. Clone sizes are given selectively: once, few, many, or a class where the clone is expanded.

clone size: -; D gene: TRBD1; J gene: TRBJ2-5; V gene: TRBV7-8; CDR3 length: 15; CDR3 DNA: TGTGCCAGCAGCCTAACAGGGGGCTTAGGGGAGACCCAGTACTTC; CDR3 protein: CASSLTGGLGETQYF
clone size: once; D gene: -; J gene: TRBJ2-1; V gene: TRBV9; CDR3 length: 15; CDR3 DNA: TGTGCCAGCAGCGTAGAGATTCTCCCATCCAATGAGCAGTTCTTC; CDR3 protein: CASSVEILPSNEQFF
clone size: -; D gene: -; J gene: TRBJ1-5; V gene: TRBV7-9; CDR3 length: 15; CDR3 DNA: TGTGCCAGCAGCTTAGCGGTAGGGGGAGCTCAGCCCCAGCATTTT; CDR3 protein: CASSLAVGGAQPQHF
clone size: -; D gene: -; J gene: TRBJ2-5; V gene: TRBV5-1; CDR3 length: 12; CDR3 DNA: TGCGCCAGCAGCTTTGCAGATGAGACCCAGTACTTC; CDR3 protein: CASSFADETQYF
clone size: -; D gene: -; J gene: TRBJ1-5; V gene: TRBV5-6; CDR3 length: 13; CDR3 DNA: TGTGCCAGCAGCGGGGCCACCAGGCAGCCCCAGCATTTT; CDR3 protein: CASSGATRQPQHF
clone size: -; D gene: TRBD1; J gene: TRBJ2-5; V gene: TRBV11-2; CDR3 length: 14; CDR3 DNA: TGTGCCAGCAGCTCAGGACAGGGAAAAGAGACCCAGTACTTC; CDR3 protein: CASSSGQGKETQYF
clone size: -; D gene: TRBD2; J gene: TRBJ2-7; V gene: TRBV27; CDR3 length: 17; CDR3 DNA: TGTGCCAGCAGTTTAAGATCTAGCGGGAGGGCCGCGAACGAGCAGTACTTC; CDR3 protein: CASSLRSSGRAANEQYF
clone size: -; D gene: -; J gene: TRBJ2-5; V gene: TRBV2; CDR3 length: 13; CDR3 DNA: TGTGCCAGCGGTCACAGGACGTCAGAGACCCAGTACTTC; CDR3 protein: CASGHRTSETQYF
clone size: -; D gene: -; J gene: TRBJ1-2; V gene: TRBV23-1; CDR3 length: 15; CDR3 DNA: TGCGCCAGCAGTCAGTCGTACCCAGGGGTTCGTGGCTACACCTTC; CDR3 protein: CASSQSYPGVRGYTF
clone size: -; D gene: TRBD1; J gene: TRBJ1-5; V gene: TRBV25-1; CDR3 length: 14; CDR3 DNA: TGTGCCAGCAGGGGACAGGGCGAAAATCAGCCCCAGCATTTT; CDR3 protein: CASRGQGENQPQHF
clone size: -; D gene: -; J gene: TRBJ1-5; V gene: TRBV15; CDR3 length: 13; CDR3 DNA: TGTGCCACCAGCAGACGGACATCCCAGCCCCAGCATTTT; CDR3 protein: CATSRRTSQPQHF
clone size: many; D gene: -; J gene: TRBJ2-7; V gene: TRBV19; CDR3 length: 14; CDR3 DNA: TGTGCCAGTAGTACCGGTCAGGGAAGGAGCGAGCAGTACTTC; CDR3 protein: CASSTGQGRSEQYF
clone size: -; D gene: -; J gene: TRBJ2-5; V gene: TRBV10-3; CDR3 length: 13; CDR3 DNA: TGTGCCATCAGTGACCTGGGGCAAGAGACCCAGTACTTC; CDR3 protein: CAISDLGQETQYF
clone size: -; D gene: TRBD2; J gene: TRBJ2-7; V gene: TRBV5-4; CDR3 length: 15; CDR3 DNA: TGTGCCAGCAGCCGAGAAGCGGGAGGTCAGGACGAGCAGTACTTC; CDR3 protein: CASSREAGGQDEQYF
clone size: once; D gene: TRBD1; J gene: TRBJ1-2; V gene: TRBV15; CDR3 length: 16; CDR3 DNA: TGTGCCACCAGCAGGGACAGGGGGTATGGGGACTATGGCTACACCTTC; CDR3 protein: CATSRDRGYGDYGYTF
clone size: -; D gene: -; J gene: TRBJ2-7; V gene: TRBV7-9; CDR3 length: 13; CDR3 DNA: TGTGCCAGCAGCCCTAGGGCTGGCTACGAGCAGTACTTC; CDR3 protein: CASSPRAGYEQYF